Listed here are 13 T cell receptor beta chains from one sample, sequenced in a study of CD8 T cells in ankylosing spondylitis. Study-level results: A TCR beta motif made of about eight highly homologous variants seemed typical of ankylosing spondylitis blood.

Using its own MiXCR run on the 5' RACE reads, TCRdb lists one record per CDR3 protein. The sample carries more than 600,000 distinct CDR3 sequences, around 20% recorded once. No antigens are known for them. The sequencing sample was made of blood, either unsorted or a sorted T cell fraction (not recorded which). The receptors here all came from a male donor with ankylosing spondylitis.

This chain joins TRBV12-3 or TRBV12-4 and TRBJ1-2, with D perhaps matching TRBD1 (5 bases). Trimming stripped 1 base from V and 7 bases from J, with 16 bases between. This CDR3 has 15 amino acids. The CDR3 reads CASSLGYRITAGYTF. Here the CDR3 DNA reads TGTGCCAGCAGTTTAGGGTACAGGATTACCGCTGGCTACACCTTC.

This clonotype has a handful of counts. The chain uses TRBV3-1 and TRBJ2-7, with TRBD1 identical over 7 bases. V lost 1 base to trimming and J lost 11 bases; unmatched junction nucleotides: 2. The CDR3 runs to 11 residues. Looked up from germline, CDR1 is LGHDT and CDR2 is YNNKEL (reference sequence). The CDR3 is CASSQGTGEYF. DNA for the CDR3: TGTGCCAGCAGCCAAGGTACAGGGGAGTACTTC.

V and J are TRBV5-1 and TRBJ2-1; 9 bases match TRBD2. Germline trimming cut 2 bases from V and 3 bases from J; bases unmatched to any gene: 3. Germline V CDR1 and CDR2: SGHRS, YFSETQ. The CDR3 totals 15 residues. This chain's CDR3 is CASSFAGGNYNEQFF. CDR3 bases: TGCGCCAGCAGCTTCGCGGGGGGGAACTACAATGAGCAGTTCTTC.

The chain is built from TRBV12-3 or TRBV12-4 and TRBJ2-6; D remains unclear. CDR3 length: 15 amino acids. Trimming took off 1 base at V and 2 bases at J, with 6 bases between the two ends. The CDR3, as DNA: TGTGCCAGCAGTTTAGTAGGGCCTGGGGCCAACGTCCTGACTTTC. Translated: CASSLVGPGANVLTF.

This clonotype was counted a few times. This rearrangement joins TRBV18 to TRBJ1-1; possible D gene TRBD1, 5 bases. This CDR3 spans 14 amino acids. The V gene's germline CDR1 is KGHSH and CDR2 LQKENI. The V end lost 3 bases, the J end lost 5 bases, and 13 bases lay between the germline ends. The DNA for the CDR3 is TGTGCCAGCTCACCTGGATTCGGGGGGACTGAAGCTTTCTTT. As protein: CASSPGFGGTEAFF.

This clonotype was counted many times. The V and J genes are TRBV12-3 or TRBV12-4 and TRBJ2-2; 7 bases agree with TRBD2. The V gene end was trimmed by 1 base and the J gene end by 0 bases; junction bases not matched to a gene: 8. This CDR3 is built from 18 residues. CDR3 sequence reads: CASSLGQGGRANTGELFF. CDR3 in DNA: TGTGCCAGCAGTTTAGGGCAGGGAGGGAGAGCGAACACCGGGGAGCTGTTTTTT.

Only a few counts were recorded for this clonotype. The gene calls are TRBV6-1 and TRBJ1-2; no clear D. CDR1 is MNHNS, CDR2 SASEGT, per germline. The V and J ends lost 8 bases and 8 bases respectively, with 18 bases between them. CDR3 length: 13 amino acids. In DNA, the CDR3 is TGTGCCAGCTACGGAGGACTGCCGGGCGGCTACACCTTC. As protein: CASYGGLPGGYTF.

This clonotype has at least ten counts. The J gene is TRBJ2-7, the V gene TRBV7-9; D is unresolved. Per germline, CDR1 SEHNR and CDR2 FQNEAQ (reference sequence). This CDR3 region has 11 residues. V was cut by 5 bases and J by 0 bases, with 2 bases left in between. The CDR3 loop is CASSGSYEQYF. The DNA of the CDR3 is TGTGCCAGCAGCGGCTCCTACGAGCAGTACTTC.

This clonotype has only a few counts. The chain has TRBV5-1 and TRBJ2-3; D is perhaps TRBD1 (6 bases). The CDR3 sequence is 11 residues long. CDR1 SGHRS and CDR2 YFSETQ come from the germline V gene. The germline V and J ends were trimmed by 4 bases and 9 bases, with 9 bases remaining between them. The CDR3 spells CASSPGTTQYF. The CDR3 DNA follows: TGCGCCAGCAGCCCCGGGACAACGCAGTATTTT.

The V call is TRBV7-3, the J call TRBJ2-3; D unresolved. Trimming took 8 bases from V and 5 from J, leaving 23 bases between them. The CDR3 loop spans 16 amino acids. Germline V gene data show CDR1 as SGHTA and CDR2 as FQGTGA. CDR3 region: CASSWGPGEVGDTQYF. DNA for the CDR3: TGTGCCAGCTCGTGGGGTCCCGGAGAGGTTGGAGATACGCAGTATTTT.

In this sample, this clonotype turned up a few times. V and J are TRBV29-1 and TRBJ2-7, with D unclear. This CDR3 contains 11 residues. V gave up 4 bases and J gave up 5 bases, with 9 bases separating them. In germline, CDR1 is SQVTM, CDR2 ANQGSEA. The CDR3 bases are TGCAGCGTTGGGTGGGCCAACGAGCAGTACTTC. Amino acid sequence: CSVGWANEQYF.

The chain carries TRBV5-4 and TRBJ1-1, with D possibly TRBD1 on 5 matching bases. The CDR3 is made up of 13 amino acids. Per germline, CDR1 SGHNT and CDR2 YYREEE (reference sequence). The V end lost 0 bases, the J end lost 11 bases, and 14 bases lay between the germline ends. The CDR3 region is CASSLEVAGSAFF. The CDR3 DNA is TGTGCCAGCAGCTTGGAGGTTGCAGGGAGCGCTTTCTTT.

The V and J genes are TRBV12-3 or TRBV12-4 and TRBJ1-2; D not certain. With 6 bases removed from V and 7 bases from J, the gap between germline ends came to 18 bases. The CDR3 runs 14 residues. CDR3 DNA: TGTGCCAGCAGCGCAGCATCCCGTGGGGTTGGCTACACCTTC. Translation gives CASSAASRGVGYTF.